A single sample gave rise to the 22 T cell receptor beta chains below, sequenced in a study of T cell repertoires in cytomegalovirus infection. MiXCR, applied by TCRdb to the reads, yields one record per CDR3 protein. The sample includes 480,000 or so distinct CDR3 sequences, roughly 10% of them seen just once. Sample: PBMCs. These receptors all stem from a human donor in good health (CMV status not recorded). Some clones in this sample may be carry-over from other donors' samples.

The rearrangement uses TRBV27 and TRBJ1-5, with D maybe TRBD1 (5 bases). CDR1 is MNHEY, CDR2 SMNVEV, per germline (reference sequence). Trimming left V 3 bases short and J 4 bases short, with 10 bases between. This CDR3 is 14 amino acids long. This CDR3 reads CASSFRGVNQPQHF. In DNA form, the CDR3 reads TGTGCCAGCAGTTTTAGGGGAGTTAATCAGCCCCAGCATTTT.

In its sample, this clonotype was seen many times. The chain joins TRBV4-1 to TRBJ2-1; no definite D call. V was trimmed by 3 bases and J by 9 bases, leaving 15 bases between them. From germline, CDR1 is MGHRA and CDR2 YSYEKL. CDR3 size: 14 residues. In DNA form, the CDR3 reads TGCGCCAGCAGCCACGGTGAATGGGGTGTTGAGCAGTTCTTC. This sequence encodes CASSHGEWGVEQFF.

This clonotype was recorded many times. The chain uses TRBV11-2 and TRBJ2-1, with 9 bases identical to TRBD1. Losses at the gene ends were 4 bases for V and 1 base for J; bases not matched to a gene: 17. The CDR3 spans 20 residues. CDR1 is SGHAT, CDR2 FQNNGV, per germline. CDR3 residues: CASSSPDRGRDTGSYNEQFF. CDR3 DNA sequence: TGTGCCAGCAGCTCCCCGGACAGGGGAAGAGATACGGGGTCCTACAATGAGCAGTTCTTC. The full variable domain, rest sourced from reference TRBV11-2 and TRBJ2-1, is EAGVAQSPRYKIIEKRQSVAFWCNPISGHATLYWYQQILGQGPKLLIQFQNNGVVDDSQLPKDRFSAERLKGVDSTLKIQPAKLEDSAVYLCASSSPDRGRDTGSYNEQFFGPGTRLTVL.

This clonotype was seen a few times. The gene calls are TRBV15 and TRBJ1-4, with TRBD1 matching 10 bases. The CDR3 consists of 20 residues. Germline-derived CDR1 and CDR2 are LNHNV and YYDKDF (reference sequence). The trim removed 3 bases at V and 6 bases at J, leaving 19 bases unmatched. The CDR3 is CATSRELPGQGYTLYEKLFF. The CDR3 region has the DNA TGTGCCACCAGCAGGGAACTACCGGGACAGGGGTATACCCTGTATGAAAAACTGTTTTTT.

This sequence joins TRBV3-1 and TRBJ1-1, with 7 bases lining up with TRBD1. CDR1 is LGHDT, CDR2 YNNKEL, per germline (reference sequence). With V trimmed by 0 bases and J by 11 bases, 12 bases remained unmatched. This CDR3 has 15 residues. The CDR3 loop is CASSQDVGQARGAFF. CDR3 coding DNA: TGTGCCAGCAGCCAAGATGTAGGACAGGCAAGGGGGGCTTTCTTT.

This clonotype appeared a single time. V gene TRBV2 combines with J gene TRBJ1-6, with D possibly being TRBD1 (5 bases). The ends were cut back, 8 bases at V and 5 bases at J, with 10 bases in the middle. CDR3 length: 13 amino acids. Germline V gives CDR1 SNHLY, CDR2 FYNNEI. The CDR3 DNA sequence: TGTGCCAGCCAGGGAGAACATAATTCACCCCTCCACTTT. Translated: CASQGEHNSPLHF.

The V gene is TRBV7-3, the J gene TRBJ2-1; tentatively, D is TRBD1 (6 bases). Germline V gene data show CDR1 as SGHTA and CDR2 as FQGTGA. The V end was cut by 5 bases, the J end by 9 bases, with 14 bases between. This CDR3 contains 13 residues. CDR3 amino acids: CASSPGHRPEQFF. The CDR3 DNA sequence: TGTGCCAGCAGCCCGGGACACCGCCCTGAGCAGTTCTTC.

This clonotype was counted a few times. CDR3 bases: TGTGCCAGCAGAGTAGGACAGTCCTATGAAGCTTTCTTT. Amino acid sequence: CASRVGQSYEAFF. The gene calls are TRBV6-5 and TRBJ1-1; a weak D match, TRBD1 (6 bases). This CDR3 spans 13 amino acids. Germline V gene data show CDR1 as MNHEY and CDR2 as SVGAGI. V was trimmed by 6 bases and J by 7 bases, leaving 15 bases between them.

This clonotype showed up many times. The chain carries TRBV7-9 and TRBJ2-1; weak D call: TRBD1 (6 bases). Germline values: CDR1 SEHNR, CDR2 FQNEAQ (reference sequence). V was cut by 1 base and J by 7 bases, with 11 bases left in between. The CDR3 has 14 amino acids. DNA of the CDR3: TGTGCCAGCAGCTTAGATCGGCAGGGGAATGAGCAGTTCTTC. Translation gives CASSLDRQGNEQFF.

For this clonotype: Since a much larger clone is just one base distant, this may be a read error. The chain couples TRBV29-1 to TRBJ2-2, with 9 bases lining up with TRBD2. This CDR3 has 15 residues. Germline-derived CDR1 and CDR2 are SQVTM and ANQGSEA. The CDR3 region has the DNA TGCAGCGCCTACTTTAGCGGGAGAGGCACCTGGGAGCTGTTTTTT. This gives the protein CSAYFSGRGTWELFF.

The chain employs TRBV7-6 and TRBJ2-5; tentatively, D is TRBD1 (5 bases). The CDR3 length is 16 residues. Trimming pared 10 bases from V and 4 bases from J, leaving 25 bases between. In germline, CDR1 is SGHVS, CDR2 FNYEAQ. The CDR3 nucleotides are TGTGCCAACACGCTTGGGGCCGCAGTACACCCAGAGACCCAGTACTTC. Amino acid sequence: CANTLGAAVHPETQYF.

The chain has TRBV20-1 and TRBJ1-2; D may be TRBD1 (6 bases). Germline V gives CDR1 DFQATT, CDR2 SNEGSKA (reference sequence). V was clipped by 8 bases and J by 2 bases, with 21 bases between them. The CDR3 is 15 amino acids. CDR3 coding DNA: TGCAGTCCCCGGACAGAGGCAGGGAGGAACTATGGCTACACCTTC. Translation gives CSPRTEAGRNYGYTF.

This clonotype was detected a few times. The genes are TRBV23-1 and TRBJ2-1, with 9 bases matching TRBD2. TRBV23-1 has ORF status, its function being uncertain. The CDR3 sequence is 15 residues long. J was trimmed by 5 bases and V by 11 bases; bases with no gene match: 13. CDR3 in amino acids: CASTRDASGDNEQFF. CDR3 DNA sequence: TGCGCCTCTACGCGCGACGCTAGCGGGGACAATGAGCAGTTCTTC.

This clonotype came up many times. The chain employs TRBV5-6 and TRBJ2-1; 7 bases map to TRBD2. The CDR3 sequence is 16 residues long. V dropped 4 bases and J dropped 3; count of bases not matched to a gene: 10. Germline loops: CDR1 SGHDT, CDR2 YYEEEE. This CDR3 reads CASSPLFLADYNEQFF. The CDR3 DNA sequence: TGTGCCAGCAGCCCTCTCTTTCTAGCGGACTACAATGAGCAGTTCTTC.

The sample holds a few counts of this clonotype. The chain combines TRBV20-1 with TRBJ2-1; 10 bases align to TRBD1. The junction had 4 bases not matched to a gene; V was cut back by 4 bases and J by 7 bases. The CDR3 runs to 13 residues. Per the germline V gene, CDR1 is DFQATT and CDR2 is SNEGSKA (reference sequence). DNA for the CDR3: TGCAGTGCTATAAGGGACAGGGGTAATGAGCAGTTCTTC. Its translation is CSAIRDRGNEQFF.

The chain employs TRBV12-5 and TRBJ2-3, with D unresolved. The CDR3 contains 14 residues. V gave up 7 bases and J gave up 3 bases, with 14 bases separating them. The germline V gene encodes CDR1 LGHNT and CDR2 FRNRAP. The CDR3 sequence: CASAPSPLTDTQYF. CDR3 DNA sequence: TGTGCTAGTGCCCCTTCCCCTCTTACAGATACGCAGTATTTT.

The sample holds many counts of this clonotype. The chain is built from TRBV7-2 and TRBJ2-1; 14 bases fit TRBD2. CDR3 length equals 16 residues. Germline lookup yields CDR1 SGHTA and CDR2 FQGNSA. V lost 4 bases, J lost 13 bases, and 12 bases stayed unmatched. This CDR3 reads CASSSRGLAGAIEQFF. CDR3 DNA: TGTGCCAGCAGCTCAAGGGGACTAGCGGGAGCGATTGAACAGTTCTTC.

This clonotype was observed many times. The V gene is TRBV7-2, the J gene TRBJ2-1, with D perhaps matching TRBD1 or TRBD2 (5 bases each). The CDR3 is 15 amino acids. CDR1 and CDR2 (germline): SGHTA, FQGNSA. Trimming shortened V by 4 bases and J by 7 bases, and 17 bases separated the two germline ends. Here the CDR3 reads CASSSPGTTLNEQFF. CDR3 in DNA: TGTGCCAGCAGCTCGCCCGGGACCACACTTAATGAGCAGTTCTTC.

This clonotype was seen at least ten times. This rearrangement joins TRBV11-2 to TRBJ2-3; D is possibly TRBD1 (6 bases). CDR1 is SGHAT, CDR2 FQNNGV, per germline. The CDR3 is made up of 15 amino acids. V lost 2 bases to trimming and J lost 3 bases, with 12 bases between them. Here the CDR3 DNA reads TGTGCCAGCAGCTTACAGCAGGGGTTTACAGATACGCAGTATTTT. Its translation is CASSLQQGFTDTQYF.

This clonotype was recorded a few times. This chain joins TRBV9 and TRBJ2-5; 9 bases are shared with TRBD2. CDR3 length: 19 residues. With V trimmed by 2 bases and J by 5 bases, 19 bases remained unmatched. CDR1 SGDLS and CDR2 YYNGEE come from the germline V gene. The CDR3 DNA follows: TGTGCCAGCAGCGTTGGTAGCGGGGGAATCATCGGACAGTTGGAGACCCAGTACTTC. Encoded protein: CASSVGSGGIIGQLETQYF.

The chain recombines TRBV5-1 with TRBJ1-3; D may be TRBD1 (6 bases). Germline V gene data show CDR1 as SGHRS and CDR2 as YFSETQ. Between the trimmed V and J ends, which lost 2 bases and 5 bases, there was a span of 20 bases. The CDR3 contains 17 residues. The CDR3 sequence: CASSFDRSPASRNTIYF. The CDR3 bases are TGCGCCAGCAGCTTCGACAGGAGCCCTGCCTCGAGAAACACCATATATTTT.

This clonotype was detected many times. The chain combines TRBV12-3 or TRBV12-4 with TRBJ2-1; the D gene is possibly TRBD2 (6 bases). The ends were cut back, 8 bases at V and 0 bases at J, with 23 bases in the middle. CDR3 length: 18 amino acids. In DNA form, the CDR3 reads TGTGCCAGCCTGCCCCAGTGGGGGGACCTTAGCTCCTACAATGAGCAGTTCTTC. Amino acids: CASLPQWGDLSSYNEQFF.